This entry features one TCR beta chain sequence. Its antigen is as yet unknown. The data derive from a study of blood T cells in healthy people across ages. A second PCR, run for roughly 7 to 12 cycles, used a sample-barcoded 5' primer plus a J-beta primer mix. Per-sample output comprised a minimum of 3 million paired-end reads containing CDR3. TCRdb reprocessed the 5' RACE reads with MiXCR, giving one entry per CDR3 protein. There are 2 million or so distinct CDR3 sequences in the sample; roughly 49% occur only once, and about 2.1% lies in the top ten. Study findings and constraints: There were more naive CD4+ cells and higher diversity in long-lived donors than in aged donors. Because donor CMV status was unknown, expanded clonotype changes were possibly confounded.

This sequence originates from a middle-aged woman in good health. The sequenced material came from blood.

The CDR3 nucleotides read TGTGCCAGCAGTGAAAAGCTAGCAGATACGCAGTATTTT. Translation: CASSEKLADTQYF. The chain has TRBV25-1 and TRBJ2-3; D remains ambiguous. V was shortened by 2 bases and J by 4 bases, with 7 bases between the two germline ends. The CDR3 is 13 residues long. Germline CDR1 reads MGHDK; CDR2 reads SYGVNS.